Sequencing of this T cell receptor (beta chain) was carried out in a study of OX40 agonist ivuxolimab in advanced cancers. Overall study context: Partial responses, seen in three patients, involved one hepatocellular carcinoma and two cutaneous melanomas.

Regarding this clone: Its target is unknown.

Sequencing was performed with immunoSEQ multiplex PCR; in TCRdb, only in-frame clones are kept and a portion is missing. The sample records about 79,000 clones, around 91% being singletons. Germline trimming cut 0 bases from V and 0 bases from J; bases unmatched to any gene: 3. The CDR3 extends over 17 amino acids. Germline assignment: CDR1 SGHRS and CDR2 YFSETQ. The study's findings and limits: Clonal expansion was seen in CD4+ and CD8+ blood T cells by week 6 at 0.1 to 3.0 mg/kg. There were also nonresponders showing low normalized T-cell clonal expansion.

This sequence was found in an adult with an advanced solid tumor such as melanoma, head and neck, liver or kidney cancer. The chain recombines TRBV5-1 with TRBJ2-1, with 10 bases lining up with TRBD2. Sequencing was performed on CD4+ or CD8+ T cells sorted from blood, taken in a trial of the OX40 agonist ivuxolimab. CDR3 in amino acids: CASSLGSGGSSYNEQFF. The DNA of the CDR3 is TGCGCCAGCAGCTTGGGTAGCGGGGGGTCCTCCTACAATGAGCAGTTCTTC.